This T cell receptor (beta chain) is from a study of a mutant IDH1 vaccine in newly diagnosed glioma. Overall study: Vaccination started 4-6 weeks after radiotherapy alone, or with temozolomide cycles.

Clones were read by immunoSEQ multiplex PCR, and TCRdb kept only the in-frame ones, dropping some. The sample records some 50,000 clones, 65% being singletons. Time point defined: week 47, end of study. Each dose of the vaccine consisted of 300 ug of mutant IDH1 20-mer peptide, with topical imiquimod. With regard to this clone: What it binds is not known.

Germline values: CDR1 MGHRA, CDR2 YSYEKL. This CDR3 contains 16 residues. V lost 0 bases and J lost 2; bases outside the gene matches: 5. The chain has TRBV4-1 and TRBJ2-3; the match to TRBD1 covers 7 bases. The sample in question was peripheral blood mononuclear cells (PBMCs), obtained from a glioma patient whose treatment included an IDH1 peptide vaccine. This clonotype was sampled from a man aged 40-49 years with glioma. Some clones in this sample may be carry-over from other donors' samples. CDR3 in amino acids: CASSQDQTGPTDTQYF. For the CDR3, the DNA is TGCGCCAGCAGCCAAGACCAGACAGGGCCCACAGATACGCAGTATTTT.